The rows below give T cell receptor beta chains drawn from one sample of a study of PD-L1 blockade in urothelial cancer. Sequencing used immunoSEQ multiplex PCR; TCRdb keeps in-frame clones, though not all of them. The sample carries roughly 87,000 clones, roughly 90% recorded once. Material: PBMCs, obtained around atezolizumab (anti-PD-L1) treatment. The receptors were sampled from an elderly woman with urothelial cancer. CDR3s include the opening cysteine and the closing phenylalanine or tryptophan. D genes are given only for firm matches. Size is omitted from some rows. Given values are once, few, many or a class for expanded clones.

>TRBV18|NA|NA|TRBJ2-2
TGTGCCAGCTCACCGGGACTCCTCACCGGGGAGCTGTTTTTT
CASSPGLLTGELFF
>TRBV28|NA|TRBD1|TRBJ1-5
TGTGCCAGCAGCGCCCCCGGGACAGTCAATCAGCCCCAGCATTTT
CASSAPGTVNQPQHF
>TRBV7-9|NA|TRBD2|TRBJ2-5
TGTGCCAGCAGCCCCGGACTAGCAGCGTACTTC
CASSPGLAAYF
>TRBV5-6|NA|NA|TRBJ2-2
TGTGCCAGCAGCGGAGCTGGGGAGCTGTTTTTT
CASSGAGELFF
>TRBV30|NA|TRBD1|TRBJ2-3
TGTGCCTGGGAGGCCTCAGGGGGCGCAGATACGCAGTATTTT
CAWEASGGADTQYF
>TRBV7-9|once|NA|TRBJ2-3
TGTGCCCCCCAGAGGGACTGGGGGGATACGCAGTATTTT
CAPQRDWGDTQYF
>TRBV10-1|few|TRBD1|TRBJ2-7
TGCGCCAGTTCCAGACAGGGGTCCTACGAGCAGTACTTC
CASSRQGSYEQYF
>TRBV6-1|NA|TRBD1|TRBJ1-1
TGTGCCAGCAGTGAAGGGGGACAGAAAGCTTTCTTT
CASSEGGQKAFF
>TRBV19|NA|NA|TRBJ2-6
TGTGCCAGTAGTTGGGGGGAGAGCTCTGGGGCCAACGTCCTGACTTTC
CASSWGESSGANVLTF
>TRBV9|NA|TRBD1|TRBJ1-1
TGTGCCAGCAGCGTAGGCGGTTATGGGGACAGGGTTGAGGCTTTCTTT
CASSVGGYGDRVEAFF
>TRBV18|NA|TRBD1|TRBJ1-5
TGTGCCAGCTCACCAGGGACAGTGGGGCAGCCCCAGCATTTT
CASSPGTVGQPQHF
>TRBV6-5|NA|NA|TRBJ2-1
TGTGCCAGCAGCAGCAGCGGAATCTCCTACAATGAGCAGTTCTTC
CASSSSGISYNEQFF
>TRBV5-1|NA|NA|TRBJ1-1
TGCGCCAGCAGCTCGGCAGGGTTTAACACTGAAGCTTTCTTT
CASSSAGFNTEAFF
>TRBV7-3|few|NA|TRBJ2-3
TGTGCCAGCAGCCAAACTGGTACAGATACGCAGTATTTT
CASSQTGTDTQYF
>TRBV18|NA|TRBD1|TRBJ1-2
TGTGCCAGCTCGCCCCGGGACAGGGGGCATGGCTACACCTTC
CASSPRDRGHGYTF
>TRBV7-3|NA|NA|TRBJ2-2
TGTGCCAGCAGCCCGCGTGAGGGGGCGAACACCGGGGAGCTGTTTTTT
CASSPREGANTGELFF
>TRBV25-1|NA|NA|TRBJ1-2
TGTGCCAGCAGTGAACGTTTGAGTAGCTATGGCTACACCTTC
CASSERLSSYGYTF
>TRBV28|NA|TRBD1|TRBJ1-1
TGTGCCAGCAGTTTCAACAGGGGGACCGGGGTAACTGAAGCTTTCTTT
CASSFNRGTGVTEAFF
>TRBV27|few|NA|TRBJ2-3
TGTGCCAGCAGCTCCGGTGGGGGGGCGCCAGGGAGAGATACGCAGTATTTT
CASSSGGGAPGRDTQYF
>TRBV15|NA|NA|TRBJ2-5
TGTGCCACCAGCACGTCTCCACGGAGGGACCAAGAGACCCAGTACTTC
CATSTSPRRDQETQYF
>TRBV9|NA|TRBD2|TRBJ2-5
TGTGCCAGCAGCCCTCAAAGGACTAGTTATGAGACCCAGTACTTC
CASSPQRTSYETQYF
>TRBV11-2|NA|TRBD2|TRBJ2-3
TGTGCCAGCAGCCTCAGACTAGCGGGACTCTCAGATACGCAGTATTTT
CASSLRLAGLSDTQYF
>TRBV28|NA|NA|TRBJ1-2
TGTGCCAGCAGCCCCACCGACAGGCTGTATGGCTACACCTTC
CASSPTDRLYGYTF
>TRBV9|NA|TRBD1|TRBJ1-2
TGTGCCAGCAGCGCAGAGGACCGGGACAGGGGAAGCTATGGCTACACCTTC
CASSAEDRDRGSYGYTF
>TRBV9|NA|NA|TRBJ2-5
TGTGCCAGCAGCGTTCAGGATAGGGAGACCCAGTACTTC
CASSVQDRETQYF
>TRBV11-3|NA|NA|TRBJ2-3
TGTGCCAGCAGCCTCGCAGGGACTAGCACAGATACGCAGTATTTT
CASSLAGTSTDTQYF
>TRBV10-1|NA|NA|TRBJ1-2
TGCGCCAGCAGTGCAGGGAACTATGGCTACACCTTC
CASSAGNYGYTF
>TRBV7-3|NA|NA|TRBJ1-1
TGTGCCAGCAGCCTTAACCGGGGTGAAGCTTTCTTT
CASSLNRGEAFF
>TRBV2|NA|NA|TRBJ2-1
TGTGCCAGCAGTGAAGCGTCGACTATCGGTCGGGAGTTCTTC
CASSEASTIGREFF
>TRBV21-1|NA|NA|TRBJ2-7
TGTGCCAGCAGCCACATGGGACTCTCGGGAGGATCCTACGAGCAGTACTTC
CASSHMGLSGGSYEQYF
>TRBV7-2|NA|NA|TRBJ2-7
TGTGCCAGCAGCTTAGCTCAATCCTACGAGCAGTACTTC
CASSLAQSYEQYF
>TRBV7-2|NA|NA|TRBJ1-1
TGTGCCAGCAGCTCGCACGCCGGGGTCCCTCCGGGTGAAGCTTTCTTT
CASSSHAGVPPGEAFF
>TRBV27|NA|TRBD1|TRBJ1-1
TGTGCCAGCGGAAACAGGGGCGACACTGAAGCTTTCTTT
CASGNRGDTEAFF
>TRBV14|NA|NA|TRBJ2-3
TGTGCCAGCAGCCAATGGCTCAGTGGGGGCCTTGGCACAGATACGCAGTATTTT
CASSQWLSGGLGTDTQYF
>TRBV9|NA|TRBD2|TRBJ2-1
TGTGCCAGCAGCGTAGCGGCAGGGACTAGCGGGAGAGATGAGCAGTTCTTC
CASSVAAGTSGRDEQFF
>TRBV5-4|NA|TRBD2|TRBJ2-1
TGTGCCAGCAGCCGGGAGGGAGAACTAGCCTACAATGAGCAGTTCTTC
CASSREGELAYNEQFF
>TRBV6-1|NA|NA|TRBJ1-1
TGTGCCAGCAGTGAATTCTGGACAACGACCAGGAACACTGAAGCTTTCTTT
CASSEFWTTTRNTEAFF
>TRBV15|NA|TRBD2|TRBJ2-1
TGTGCCACCAGCAAGACTAGCGGCCCATCCTACAATGAGCAGTTCTTC
CATSKTSGPSYNEQFF
>TRBV5-1|NA|TRBD1|TRBJ2-2
TGCGCCAGCAGCTGGGGACAGGGGAACACCGGGGAGCTGTTTTTT
CASSWGQGNTGELFF
>TRBV30|NA|NA|TRBJ2-7
TGTGCCTGGAGTGTAACGGGAGTCCCGGCCGAGCAGTACTTC
CAWSVTGVPAEQYF
>TRBV7-9|NA|NA|TRBJ2-7
TGTGCCAGCAGCCCTACCCTGGGGGGGGCAGGTGACTACGAGCAGTACTTC
CASSPTLGGAGDYEQYF
>TRBV5-1|NA|TRBD1|TRBJ1-2
TGCGCCAGCGCCGGTGAACGTCTCGACAGGGGCTATGGCTACACCTTC
CASAGERLDRGYGYTF